These 3 T cell receptor beta chains originate from one sample sequenced in a study of cytomegalovirus exposure and HLA in healthy donors. With 60 Vbeta and 13 Jbeta primers, the PCR was carried out. Sequencing used immunoSEQ multiplex PCR; TCRdb keeps in-frame clones, though not all of them. The sample totals under 70,000 clones; its top ten clones hold 10% to 15%. Sequencing used PBMCs. These receptors all come from a woman under 40 in good health and CMV-seropositive.

The CDR3 is CASSPTSLGGGANVLTF. CDR3 nucleotide sequence: TGTGCCAGCTCACCAACGAGTCTAGGCGGTGGGGCCAACGTCCTGACTTTC. The chain joins TRBV18 to TRBJ2-6; D uncertain. Germline lookup yields CDR1 KGHSH and CDR2 LQKENI. The germline V and J ends were trimmed by 2 bases and 3 bases, with 14 bases remaining between them. The CDR3 loop spans 17 amino acids.

DNA of the CDR3: TGCGCCAGCAGTGACCCGGGGCAGGGGTTCGGTGGCTACACCTTC. Translation gives CASSDPGQGFGGYTF. The rearrangement links TRBV10-1 to TRBJ1-2, with D tentatively TRBD1 (6 bases). The germline V gene encodes CDR1 WNHNN and CDR2 SYGVQD (reference sequence). CDR3 length equals 15 residues. Trimming shortened V by 3 bases and J by 7 bases, and 18 bases separated the two germline ends.

The chain is built from TRBV7-6 and TRBJ2-3, with a weak D call TRBD2 (5 bases). Germline V CDR1 and CDR2: SGHVS, FNYEAQ. The CDR3 is 15 residues long. Deletions cut 5 bases from V and 5 bases from J, with 17 bases between. CDR3 loop: CASSPGGSMGDTQYF. CDR3 nucleotides: TGTGCCAGCAGCCCAGGCGGGTCCATGGGAGATACGCAGTATTTT.